This T cell receptor (beta chain) was sequenced for a study of metastatic and nonmetastatic thyroid tumors (dated by TCRdb to the early 2020s). For context, the study as a whole: Repertoires were compared across peripheral blood and tumor or nodule tissue samples from malignant and benign thyroid patients. The investigation overall reported the following: In both blood and tumor samples, TCR beta diversity was reported to be significantly higher in malignant tumors than in benign nodules.

Including the terminal cysteine and phenylalanine, the CDR3 comprises 16 residues. The only DNA kept is the CDR3, 48 bases in frame from the first base. The germline V gene (reference sequence) supplies CDR1 DFQATT and CDR2 SNEGSKA. V is cut back by 2 bases and J by 6 bases, with 7 bases in the junction unmatched. The receptor library was made with PCR. Instrument used: Illumina HiSeq 4000. High-throughput sequencing was used to profile the CDR3 region of the TCR beta-chain in every patient. On the authors' methods: Drawing on CDR3 differences between clinicopathological groups, the researchers built a classifier meant to tell apart patients with distant-metastatic papillary thyroid cancer. The Shannon index was used to assess repertoire diversity, and the Morisita-Horn index was used to assess tumor-blood repertoire similarity. Clones were called with MiXCR by TCRdb after fastp trimmed the public reads at Q25, and only in-frame beta chains were retained. These V and J calls derive from TCRdb rather than the authors' analysis. This sample comprises a few thousand clones, 33% of them detected only once. Under 25% of the sample is in the top ten clones.

This clone was counted a few times. Its antigen remains undetermined. No base quality values were provided; no much bigger clone lies one nucleotide off. No treatment had been received by any patient before thyroid surgery. Using T-cell receptor beta sequencing, the study looked back at clinical samples from patients collected from about 2011 to 2019. The sequence was obtained from a female donor with papillary thyroid cancer or a benign thyroid nodule (not recorded which). Some clones in this sample may be carry-over from other donors' samples. Here the chain combines TRBV20-1 and TRBJ1-6; the central 10 bases match TRBD1. Sequencing was carried out using adjacent normal tissue. Here the CDR3 is given as CSARQRQGASNSPLHF. In nucleotide form, the sequence is TGCAGTGCTAGACAGAGACAGGGGGCAAGTAATTCACCCCTCCACTTT.